This T cell receptor beta chain stems from a study of T cells in Graves' hyperthyroidism and ophthalmopathy. This CDR3 has 14 residues. The V and J ends lost 0 bases and 3 bases respectively, with 9 bases between them. Germline V gene sequence: CDR1 LGHDT, CDR2 YNNKEL (reference sequence). The CDR3 regions of TCR beta were amplified from RNA transcripts. The TCR CDR3 first-round RT-PCR relied on the HTBI primer set. TCRdb reanalysed the multiplex PCR reads using MiXCR and keeps one entry per CDR3 protein. The table lists a few hundred thousand distinct CDR3 sequences, roughly 15% of them singletons. This clonotype has a count of ten or more.

V usage is TRBV3-1 and J usage is TRBJ2-7; D is perhaps TRBD1 (5 bases). The sequenced sample was blood. The source is a woman aged 30 to 39 with Graves' ophthalmopathy. CDR3 sequence: CASSQELQGYEQYF. The CDR3 nucleotides read TGTGCCAGCAGCCAAGAATTGCAGGGCTACGAGCAGTACTTC.